These 23 T cell receptor beta chains came from one sample sequenced in a study of cytomegalovirus exposure and HLA in healthy donors. The study ran its PCR with 60 Vbeta and 13 Jbeta primers. The table came from immunoSEQ multiplex PCR; TCRdb's copy has only in-frame clones and leaves some out. The sample includes roughly 130,000 clones, around four fifths seen only once; the top ten take 1% to 1.5%. Input material: PBMCs. These receptors were collected from a male donor in good health and CMV-seropositive.

The genes are TRBV27 and TRBJ1-5, with 9 bases matching TRBD1. V gave up 5 bases and J gave up 5 bases; unmatched junction bases: 7. CDR3 length equals 15 residues. The germline CDR1 and CDR2 sequences are MNHEY and SMNVEV (reference sequence). In DNA, the CDR3 is TGTGCCAGCAGTCCCCTGGACAGGGGAGATCAGCCCCAGCATTTT. Its protein product is CASSPLDRGDQPQHF.

The chain couples TRBV10-2 to TRBJ1-5; a weak D match, TRBD1 (5 bases). With 7 bases removed from V and 5 bases from J, the gap between germline ends came to 15 bases. The germline CDR1 and CDR2 sequences are WSHSY and SAAADI. The CDR3 contains 14 residues. The CDR3 DNA reads as TGCGCCAGCACCTCCGGGACTGATTATCAGCCCCAGCATTTT. Translation gives CASTSGTDYQPQHF.

The chain recombines TRBV5-4 with TRBJ2-7; 10 nucleotides match TRBD2. The CDR3 has 18 amino acids. Trimming cost V 2 bases and J 2 bases; bases outside gene matches: 13. The germline CDR1 and CDR2 sequences are SGHNT and YYREEE (reference sequence). CDR3: CASSFHLSLAGGTYEQYF. The DNA of the CDR3 is TGTGCCAGCAGCTTCCACTTATCGTTAGCGGGAGGCACCTACGAGCAGTACTTC.

Only one count was recorded for this clone. This chain links TRBV6-6 with TRBJ2-7; 7 bases agree with TRBD1. Per germline, CDR1 MNHNY and CDR2 SVGAGI (reference sequence). V lost 2 bases, J lost 2 bases, and 3 bases stayed unmatched. The CDR3 consists of 14 residues. CDR3 in DNA: TGTGCCAGCAGTTACCGGGACAGAACCTACGAGCAGTACTTC. Its translation: CASSYRDRTYEQYF.

This chain links TRBV5-6 with TRBJ2-5; no reliable D call. V dropped 0 bases and J dropped 5 bases, with 8 bases sitting between them. There are 13 residues in the CDR3. Germline V gene sequence: CDR1 SGHDT, CDR2 YYEEEE. DNA for the CDR3: TGTGCCAGCAGCTTGGTCCGCAGGGAGACCCAGTACTTC. Its protein is CASSLVRRETQYF.

The chain combines TRBV7-8 with TRBJ1-2; D uncertain. CDR1 SGHVS and CDR2 FQNEAQ come from the germline V gene. Trimming removed 0 bases at V and 7 bases at J, with 12 bases between. This CDR3 contains 14 residues. The CDR3 region has the DNA TGTGCCAGCAGCTTAGCGGCCGGGTACGGTGGCTACACCTTC. This codes for CASSLAAGYGGYTF.

The chain joins TRBV20-1 to TRBJ2-7; unclear D gene. The CDR3 has 11 amino acids. V was pared by 1 base and J by 5 bases, with 6 bases between. Germline values: CDR1 DFQATT, CDR2 SNEGSKA (reference sequence). The CDR3 sequence is CSARASDEQYF. The CDR3 nucleotides are TGCAGTGCTAGAGCATCGGACGAGCAGTACTTC.

This clone has only a few counts. The gene calls are TRBV7-9 and TRBJ1-2; unclear D gene. The ends were cut back, 1 base at V and 1 base at J, with 7 bases in the middle. The CDR3 is 14 amino acids. The germline CDR1 and CDR2 sequences are SEHNR and FQNEAQ (reference sequence). The CDR3 DNA sequence: TGTGCCAGCAGCTTAGTGAGGAGTAACTATGGCTACACCTTC. Its protein product is CASSLVRSNYGYTF.

This chain links TRBV5-1 with TRBJ2-3, with 12 nucleotides matching TRBD2. The CDR3 consists of 17 residues. CDR1 SGHRS and CDR2 YFSETQ come from the germline V gene. After removal of 0 bases from V and 3 bases from J, the junction contained 5 bases not matched to a gene. Here the CDR3 DNA reads TGCGCCAGCAGCTTGGGGACTAGCGGGAAAGGGACAGATACGCAGTATTTT. This codes for CASSLGTSGKGTDTQYF.

J is TRBJ1-1 and V is TRBV6-5; 9 bases agree with TRBD1. With 8 bases clipped from V and 3 bases from J, the junction kept 7 bases outside the gene matches. This CDR3 comprises 14 residues. Germline CDR1 and CDR2: MNHEY and SVGAGI. The CDR3 DNA reads as TGTGCCAGCCGGTCGGGACAGGGTGACACTGAAGCTTTCTTT. It translates to CASRSGQGDTEAFF.

The chain employs TRBV4-2 and TRBJ2-1, with 10 bases aligning to TRBD2. The junction had 7 bases not matched to a gene; V was cut back by 0 bases and J by 8 bases. Germline CDR1 and CDR2: LGHNA and YNFKEQ. CDR3 length equals 16 residues. The CDR3 DNA follows: TGTGCCAGCAGCCAAGATCTCTGGCTAGCGGGAGATGAGCAGTTCTTC. This sequence encodes CASSQDLWLAGDEQFF.

This clone was seen only a few times. J is TRBJ2-7 and V is TRBV2; possibly TRBD2 for D (6 bases). From germline, CDR1 is SNHLY and CDR2 FYNNEI. Between the trimmed V and J ends, which lost 5 bases and 0 bases, there was a span of 14 bases. CDR3 length: 15 residues. CDR3 region: CASSWAGSPSYEQYF. The CDR3 bases are TGTGCCAGCAGTTGGGCGGGATCCCCCTCCTACGAGCAGTACTTC.

Concerning this clone itself: Different DNA sequences within this sample yield the same CDR3. This chain uses TRBV13 with TRBJ2-7; 10 positions match TRBD1. The CDR3 extends over 14 amino acids. Germline CDR1 is PRHDT and CDR2 is FYEKMQ (reference sequence). V trimming: 5 bases; J trimming: 2 bases; junction bases outside the gene matches: 3. CDR3 amino acids: CASSPGQGAYEQYF. DNA of the CDR3: TGTGCCAGCAGCCCCGGACAGGGGGCCTACGAGCAGTACTTC.

The V gene is TRBV12-5, the J gene TRBJ1-3; possibly TRBD1 for D (6 bases). With 0 bases removed from V and 2 bases from J, the gap between germline ends came to 11 bases. CDR3 length: 16 amino acids. Germline values: CDR1 LGHNT, CDR2 FRNRAP. For the CDR3, the DNA is TGTGCTAGTGGTTTGGTGACAGGTCGCGCTGGAAACACCATATATTTT. Its translation: CASGLVTGRAGNTIYF.

The chain is built from TRBV4-1 and TRBJ2-1; TRBD1 matches 7 bases. With V trimmed by 4 bases and J by 4 bases, 10 bases remained unmatched. In germline, CDR1 is MGHRA, CDR2 YSYEKL. CDR3 length: 16 residues. The CDR3 loop is CASSLGPGQLYNEQFF. The CDR3, as DNA: TGCGCCAGCAGCCTAGGTCCGGGACAGCTTTACAATGAGCAGTTCTTC.

The chain has TRBV28 and TRBJ2-7; 7 bases align to TRBD2. Germline CDR1 is MDHEN and CDR2 is SYDVKM. V lost 3 bases to trimming and J lost 5 bases; unmatched junction nucleotides: 4. The CDR3 spans 13 residues. The DNA of the CDR3 is TGTGCCAGCAGTTTCCGAGGGAGGGACGAGCAGTACTTC. Its protein is CASSFRGRDEQYF.

J is TRBJ2-3 and V is TRBV5-1; 7 bases align to TRBD1. The CDR3 has 15 amino acids. V trimming: 0 bases; J trimming: 2 bases; junction bases outside the gene matches: 3. CDR1 and CDR2 from the germline V gene are SGHRS and YFSETQ. CDR3 in DNA: TGCGCCAGCAGCTTGGAGAGGGGGCCCACAGATACGCAGTATTTT. This sequence encodes CASSLERGPTDTQYF.

V and J are TRBV2 and TRBJ2-5; tentatively, D is TRBD2 (7 bases). CDR3 length: 14 residues. In germline, CDR1 is SNHLY, CDR2 FYNNEI. With 7 bases removed from V and 7 bases from J, the gap between germline ends came to 19 bases. The CDR3 region has the DNA TGTGCCAGCATCCTAGGGGGGGCAATTGGGACCCAGTACTTC. Encoded protein: CASILGGAIGTQYF.

This CDR3 reads CASSIYLRTENSNQPQHF. CDR3 DNA: TGTGCCAGTAGTATATATTTACGGACAGAAAATAGCAATCAGCCCCAGCATTTT. The V gene is TRBV19, the J gene TRBJ1-5; possibly TRBD1 for D (6 bases). The CDR3 runs 18 residues. The ends were cut back, 2 bases at V and 0 bases at J, with 17 bases in the middle. Germline-derived CDR1 and CDR2 are LNHDA and SQIVND (reference sequence). The full variable domain, its missing parts supplied by reference TRBV19 and TRBJ1-5, is DGGITQSPKYLFRKEGQNVTLSCEQNLNHDAMYWYRQDPGQGLRLIYYSQIVNDFQKGDIAEGYSVSREKKESFPLTVTSAQKNPTAFYLCASSIYLRTENSNQPQHFGDGTRLSIL.

The V gene is TRBV15, the J gene TRBJ1-1; D possibly corresponds to TRBD1 (6 bases). Germline CDR1 and CDR2: LNHNV and YYDKDF (reference sequence). V was pared by 4 bases and J by 3 bases, with 18 bases between. The CDR3 has 16 amino acids. The CDR3 protein is CATSTAKGDGDTEAFF. For the CDR3, the DNA is TGTGCCACCAGCACGGCGAAGGGGGACGGGGACACTGAAGCTTTCTTT.

The chain uses TRBV5-4 and TRBJ2-2, with no clear D. Germline-derived CDR1 and CDR2 are SGHNT and YYREEE (reference sequence). The V end was cut by 2 bases, the J end by 7 bases, with 9 bases between. This CDR3 spans 13 amino acids. The CDR3 reads CASSFVGNGELFF. The CDR3 DNA follows: TGTGCCAGCAGCTTCGTTGGCAACGGGGAGCTGTTTTTT.

This chain uses TRBV9 with TRBJ1-2, with 9 bases aligning to TRBD1. The ends lost 0 bases at V and 4 bases at J; junction bases unmatched: 7. The germline gives CDR1 SGDLS, CDR2 YYNGEE. This CDR3 is built from 16 residues. The CDR3 DNA reads TGTGCCAGCAGCGTAGCGAGGGACAGGGCTTCCTATGGCTACACCTTC. Its translation is CASSVARDRASYGYTF.

The chain combines TRBV4-2 with TRBJ2-7; 9 bases are a match to TRBD2. This CDR3 contains 15 residues. The J segment lost 2 bases and the V segment lost 1 base, leaving 3 bases of the junction unmatched. CDR1 and CDR2 (germline): LGHNA, YNFKEQ. In nucleotides, the CDR3 is TGTGCCAGCAGCCAAGGGGCTAGCGGGACCTACGAGCAGTACTTC. Amino acids: CASSQGASGTYEQYF.